The entry that follows covers one TCR beta chain sequence. Its antigen is unidentified. These data are taken from a study of T cell repertoires in cytomegalovirus infection. Overall study context: An indication of both CMV infection and matching HLA type came from public TCR beta signatures.

Study results and caveats: Dominant in the ex vivo response were TCR beta clonotypes restricted by HLA-C and specific for CMV. Carriers of CMV plus the relevant HLA were identified by cumulative public TCR beta family frequency.

The germline CDR1 and CDR2 sequences are SNHLY and FYNNEI. The length of the CDR3 is 15 residues. Trimming removed 11 bases from V and 0 bases from J, with 14 bases in between. TCRdb re-analysed the reads in MiXCR, keeping a single row per CDR3 protein. The sample lists some 920,000 distinct CDR3 sequences, roughly 30% occurring once. This TCR was sampled from a human donor in good health (CMV status not recorded). Some clones in this sample may be carry-over from other donors' samples. Sequencing was performed on cultured CD8+ T cells from PBMCs, taken from culture after CMV antigen stimulation. The V call is TRBV2, the J call TRBJ2-6; a possible D gene is TRBD1 (5 bases). CDR3 protein: CADRGSPSGANVLTF. The CDR3 DNA sequence: TGTGCCGATAGGGGCTCCCCCTCTGGGGCCAACGTCCTGACTTTC. Full variable domain (rest looked up from reference TRBV2 and TRBJ2-6): EPEVTQTPSHQVTQMGQEVILRCVPISNHLYFYWYRQILGQKVEFLVSFYNNEISEKSEIFDDQFSVERPDGSNFTLKIRSTKLEDSAMYFCADRGSPSGANVLTFGAGSRLTVL.